The source of this TCR beta chain is a study of cytomegalovirus exposure and HLA in healthy donors. The CDR3 is 15 residues long. Germline CDR1 is SGHTA and CDR2 is FQGTGA. V trimming: 3 bases; J trimming: 3 bases; junction bases outside the gene matches: 4. Researchers ran the PCR with 60 Vbeta and 13 Jbeta primers. Clones were read by immunoSEQ multiplex PCR, and TCRdb kept only the in-frame ones, dropping some. The table counts around 74,000 clones; approximately 4.6% lies in the top ten. V is TRBV7-3 and J is TRBJ2-1; 8 nucleotides align to TRBD2. What was sequenced was PBMCs. This receptor was identified in a man aged 30 to 45 in good health and CMV-seronegative. In DNA form, the CDR3 reads TGTGCCAGCAGCTTGAACGGGGGGGTCTACAATGAGCAGTTCTTC. Protein product: CASSLNGGVYNEQFF.